What follows are 26 T cell receptor beta chains derived from one specimen sequenced in a study of cytomegalovirus exposure and HLA in healthy donors. 60 Vbeta and 13 Jbeta primers were used in PCR. TCRdb's copy holds only in-frame clones and misses some; the assay was immunoSEQ multiplex PCR. Among about 150,000 clones, about 77% were seen once, and the ten largest hold 3.5% to 5%. Specimen: PBMCs. The receptors stem from a male donor in good health and CMV-seronegative.

On this clone: One end of the junction does not line up with germline, which may come from a read error. The chain combines TRBV7-9 with TRBJ1-2; 7 nucleotides align to TRBD1. The CDR3 spans 15 residues. The germline CDR1 and CDR2 sequences are SEHNR and FQNEAQ (reference sequence). For the CDR3, the DNA is TGTTCCAGCAGCCTAGGGACAGCAATTCTCTATGGCTACACCTTC. This gives the protein CSSSLGTAILYGYTF.

The chain is built from TRBV7-2 and TRBJ2-1, with TRBD1 matching 10 bases. J was trimmed by 4 bases and V by 7 bases; bases with no gene match: 10. This CDR3 is built from 16 residues. CDR1 SGHTA and CDR2 FQGNSA come from the germline V gene. CDR3 nucleotide sequence: TGTGCCAGCACCCAGCGCATGGGACAGGGGTACAATGAGCAGTTCTTC. Its protein is CASTQRMGQGYNEQFF.

The chain has TRBV5-8 and TRBJ1-1, with D possibly TRBD1 on 6 matching bases. Germline V gives CDR1 SGHTS, CDR2 YDEGEE. CDR3 length: 14 amino acids. Trimming took off 4 bases at V and 5 bases at J, with 15 bases between the two ends. CDR3 DNA sequence: TGTGCCAGCAGCCTCCGGGGGGGGCGAACTGAAGCTTTCTTT. It translates to CASSLRGGRTEAFF.

The chain links TRBV6-1 to TRBJ1-5; unclear D gene. Germline V gene lookup returns CDR1 MNHNS and CDR2 SASEGT. The CDR3 has 11 amino acids. V gave up 5 bases and J gave up 9 bases, with 8 bases separating them. For the CDR3, the DNA is TGTGCCAGCAGTTTAGAAGCGCCCCAGCATTTT. This sequence encodes CASSLEAPQHF.

There are a few counts of this clone. V is TRBV6-5 and J is TRBJ1-5, with D hard to call. Germline loops: CDR1 MNHEY, CDR2 SVGAGI. Trimming took 0 bases from V and 0 from J, leaving 6 bases between them. This CDR3 spans 15 amino acids. The CDR3 nucleotides read TGTGCCAGCAGTTACTCGCGCTTTAGCAATCAGCCCCAGCATTTT. This codes for CASSYSRFSNQPQHF.

This clone has just a few counts. This chain joins TRBV11-2 and TRBJ2-7, with D perhaps TRBD1 (5 bases). The germline CDR1 and CDR2 sequences are SGHAT and FQNNGV. The V end was cut by 5 bases, the J end by 5 bases, with 16 bases between. This CDR3 comprises 14 residues. CDR3 residues: CASSQEAGQDEQYF. In DNA form, the CDR3 reads TGTGCCAGCAGCCAAGAGGCAGGGCAGGACGAGCAGTACTTC.

The J gene is TRBJ1-1, the V gene TRBV7-3; D remains ambiguous. CDR3 length: 15 amino acids. Germline CDR1 reads SGHTA; CDR2 reads FQGTGA. Trimming pared 2 bases from V and 4 bases from J, leaving 14 bases between. The CDR3: CASSLDPAGSTEAFF. The CDR3 DNA reads TGTGCCAGCAGCTTAGACCCCGCGGGCAGCACTGAAGCTTTCTTT.

This CDR3 is CASSLSQGGTDTQYF. In nucleotides, the CDR3 is TGTGCCAGCTCACTATCACAGGGGGGTACAGATACGCAGTATTTT. This chain connects TRBV18 to TRBJ2-3; TRBD1 matches at 8 bases. This CDR3 contains 15 residues. Germline lookup yields CDR1 KGHSH and CDR2 LQKENI. J was trimmed by 3 bases and V by 4 bases; bases with no gene match: 6.

This sequence joins TRBV18 and TRBJ2-7; D is unresolved. V lost 3 bases and J lost 2, with 17 bases in between. CDR1 is KGHSH, CDR2 LQKENI, per germline. The CDR3 is 16 amino acids. CDR3 residues: CASSPSTTSTAYEQYF. For the CDR3, the DNA is TGTGCCAGCTCACCGTCGACAACTTCAACGGCCTACGAGCAGTACTTC.

This chain uses TRBV5-1 with TRBJ1-1, with a possible D match to TRBD1 (5 bases). The CDR3 spans 13 residues. From germline, CDR1 is SGHRS and CDR2 YFSETQ. The V end was cut by 2 bases, the J end by 2 bases, with 7 bases between. Written as DNA, the CDR3 is TGCGCCAGCAGCTTCGGGGGTAACACTGAAGCTTTCTTT. Amino acid sequence: CASSFGGNTEAFF.

The rearrangement uses TRBV11-3 and TRBJ2-2; 9 nucleotides line up with TRBD1. This CDR3 comprises 17 residues. Germline V gene data show CDR1 as SGHNT and CDR2 as YENEEA. J gave up 0 bases and V 5 bases, and 7 bases lay outside the gene matches. The CDR3 bases are TGTGCCAGCAGCACAAACCGGGACAGGGCGAACACCGGGGAGCTGTTTTTT. Residues: CASSTNRDRANTGELFF.

This chain links TRBV10-3 with TRBJ2-2, with 7 bases that match TRBD1. The germline V gene has CDR1 ENHRY and CDR2 SYGVKD. The ends lost 0 bases at V and 0 bases at J; junction bases unmatched: 1. This CDR3 is built from 16 residues. CDR3 region: CAISESGTANTGELFF. CDR3 DNA sequence: TGTGCCATCAGTGAGTCCGGGACAGCGAACACCGGGGAGCTGTTTTTT.

This clone was seen a single time. The chain links TRBV18 to TRBJ2-7; TRBD2 agrees at 8 bases. The J segment lost 4 bases and the V segment lost 8 bases, leaving 13 bases of the junction unmatched. Per the germline V gene, CDR1 is KGHSH and CDR2 is LQKENI. This CDR3 spans 15 amino acids. CDR3: CASHPSGGTEYEQYF. CDR3 sequence (DNA): TGTGCCAGCCACCCCTCGGGAGGGACGGAATACGAGCAGTACTTC. Using reference TRBV18 and TRBJ2-7 for the parts outside the CDR3, the full variable domain is NAGVMQNPRHLVRRRGQEARLRCSPMKGHSHVYWYRQLPEEGLKFMVYLQKENIIDESGMPKERFSAEFPKEGPSILRIQQVVRGDSAAYFCASHPSGGTEYEQYFGPGTRLTVT.

The rearrangement links TRBV5-1 to TRBJ1-3; D is undetermined. In germline, CDR1 is SGHRS, CDR2 YFSETQ. The V and J ends lost 4 bases and 1 base respectively, with 12 bases between them. This CDR3 region has 15 residues. This CDR3 reads CASSPLEASGNTIYF. The CDR3 DNA follows: TGCGCCAGCAGCCCCCTCGAGGCGTCTGGAAACACCATATATTTT.

CDR3 protein: CASSPDLQETQYF. The CDR3 bases are TGTGCCAGCTCACCTGACTTACAAGAGACCCAGTACTTC. The chain has TRBV18 and TRBJ2-5; D is unclear. The germline gives CDR1 KGHSH, CDR2 LQKENI. CDR3 size: 13 residues. Trimming took off 3 bases at V and 2 bases at J, with 7 bases between the two ends.

V and J are TRBV5-1 and TRBJ1-6, with 10 bases aligning to TRBD1. Germline values: CDR1 SGHRS, CDR2 YFSETQ. The CDR3 is 15 residues long. V shed 2 bases, J shed 8 bases, and the junction held 4 bases outside the gene matches. This CDR3 reads CASSFTGTGDSPLHF. The CDR3 coding sequence is TGCGCCAGCAGCTTTACCGGGACAGGGGATTCACCCCTCCACTTT.

This clone showed up just a few times. This sequence joins TRBV6-6 and TRBJ2-7, with D perhaps TRBD1 (5 bases). Germline CDR1 MNHNY, CDR2 SVGAGI (reference sequence). V was pared by 5 bases and J by 3 bases, with 11 bases between. The CDR3 consists of 13 residues. CDR3: CASSQGFGYEQYF. The CDR3 bases are TGTGCCAGCAGTCAGGGTTTTGGCTACGAGCAGTACTTC.

V gene TRBV6-5 combines with J gene TRBJ2-1; 9 bases align to TRBD2. CDR3 length: 15 residues. The germline CDR1 and CDR2 sequences are MNHEY and SVGAGI. With 2 bases clipped from V and 3 bases from J, the junction kept 2 bases outside the gene matches. CDR3 amino acids: CASSYGTSSYNEQFF. The CDR3 region has the DNA TGTGCCAGCAGTTACGGGACTAGCAGCTACAATGAGCAGTTCTTC.

This clone has just a few counts. The rearrangement uses TRBV6-1 and TRBJ1-6; 7 positions match TRBD1. CDR3 size: 16 residues. J lost 6 bases, V lost 5 bases, and 10 bases had no gene match. CDR1 and CDR2 (germline): MNHNS, SASEGT. CDR3 coding DNA: TGTGCCAGCAGTCAAGGACAGGTTCAGAGTAATTCACCCCTCCACTTT. Protein: CASSQGQVQSNSPLHF.

The V gene is TRBV30, the J gene TRBJ2-3, with 9 bases fitting TRBD2. After removal of 0 bases from V and 7 bases from J, the junction contained 14 bases not matched to a gene. CDR1 and CDR2 from the germline V gene are GTSNPN and SVGIG (reference sequence). The length of the CDR3 is 17 residues. In DNA, the CDR3 is TGTGCCTGGAGTGTTCGGTGGGCGGGAGGGCCGGGAAATACGCAGTATTTT. Protein: CAWSVRWAGGPGNTQYF. The entire variable domain, with the rest obtained from reference TRBV30 and TRBJ2-3, is as follows: SQTIHQWPATLVQPVGSPLSLECTVEGTSNPNLYWYRQAAGRGLQLLFYSVGIGQISSEVPQNLSASRPQDRQFILSSKKLLLSDSGFYLCAWSVRWAGGPGNTQYFGPGTRLTVL.

This CDR3 is CASSVGLAGAQIGTQYF. The CDR3 nucleotides read TGTGCCAGCAGCGTAGGTTTAGCGGGGGCTCAGATAGGTACGCAGTATTTT. This chain links TRBV9 with TRBJ2-3; 9 nucleotides agree with TRBD2. Germline V lookup: CDR1 SGDLS, CDR2 YYNGEE. V lost 0 bases and J lost 8; bases outside the gene matches: 13. The CDR3 totals 17 residues.

The chain carries TRBV19 and TRBJ2-2, with 8 bases matching TRBD1. Per germline, CDR1 LNHDA and CDR2 SQIVND (reference sequence). The CDR3 has 16 residues. J was trimmed by 0 bases and V by 6 bases; bases with no gene match: 6. CDR3 in amino acids: CASRRDRPSNTGELFF. Written as DNA, the CDR3 is TGTGCCAGTAGAAGGGACAGGCCTTCGAACACCGGGGAGCTGTTTTTT.

The chain couples TRBV5-4 to TRBJ1-2; TRBD1 aligns across 8 bases. Germline-derived CDR1 and CDR2 are SGHNT and YYREEE (reference sequence). With V trimmed by 5 bases and J by 8 bases, 8 bases remained unmatched. The CDR3 loop spans 13 amino acids. The DNA of the CDR3 is TGTGCCAGCAGATCGACAGGGGACGGGGGCTACACCTTC. Its translation: CASRSTGDGGYTF.

This chain links TRBV7-9 with TRBJ2-3, with 13 bases fitting TRBD2. Germline V gene data show CDR1 as SEHNR and CDR2 as FQNEAQ (reference sequence). The CDR3 is 15 amino acids. The J segment lost 7 bases and the V segment lost 5 bases, leaving 6 bases of the junction unmatched. This chain's CDR3 is CASSRPGLAGNTQYF. DNA of the CDR3: TGTGCCAGCAGCCGTCCGGGACTAGCGGGAAATACGCAGTATTTT.

V is TRBV9 and J is TRBJ2-5; 10 bases are a match to TRBD2. Per germline, CDR1 SGDLS and CDR2 YYNGEE. Losses at the gene ends were 0 bases for V and 1 base for J; bases not matched to a gene: 6. There are 17 residues in the CDR3. CDR3: CASSVGVGLAVQETQYF. The DNA of the CDR3 is TGTGCCAGCAGCGTAGGGGTCGGACTAGCGGTCCAAGAGACCCAGTACTTC.

V gene TRBV4-1 combines with J gene TRBJ2-3; the match to TRBD2 covers 11 bases. J was trimmed by 2 bases and V by 6 bases; bases with no gene match: 7. The CDR3 has 16 residues. Germline-derived CDR1 and CDR2 are MGHRA and YSYEKL. The CDR3 nucleotides read TGCGCCAGCAGTCAACGACTAGCGGGGAACACAGATACGCAGTATTTT. It codes for CASSQRLAGNTDTQYF.